This is a list of T cell receptor beta chains from one sample in a study of tumor-infiltrating lymphocytes in localized non-small cell lung cancer. TCRdb's copy holds only in-frame clones and misses some; the assay was immunoSEQ multiplex PCR. The table shows about 16,000 clones, with approximately 49% occurring only once. Sequencing was carried out using lung tumor tissue. Receptor source: a human donor with non-small cell lung cancer. The CDR3 runs from the conserved cysteine through the conserved F or W. D genes are given only for firm matches. Size tells how often a clone was seen (once, few, many) or the class of an expanded clone, and some rows leave it out.

>-|TRBJ1-1|-|TRBV7-3
CASSPGGRGLHTEAFF
TGTGCCAGCAGCCCCGGGGGGAGGGGCTTACACACTGAAGCTTTCTTT
>TRBD1|TRBJ1-2|few|TRBV7-9
CASSSLQGAGYGYTF
TGTGCCAGCAGCTCCCTCCAGGGGGCGGGCTATGGCTACACCTTC
>-|TRBJ1-5|-|TRBV4-3
CASSQDRLGDQPQHF
TGCGCCAGCAGCCAAGATAGGCTGGGGGACCAGCCCCAGCATTTT
>TRBD2|TRBJ2-2|many|TRBV9
CASSLGLAGGPSTGELFF
TGTGCCAGCAGCCTAGGACTAGCGGGGGGGCCGAGCACCGGGGAGCTGTTTTTT
>-|TRBJ2-7|once|TRBV7-3
CASSRRGGTDPYEQYF
TGTGCCAGCAGCAGAAGAGGGGGGACGGACCCCTACGAGCAGTACTTC
>TRBD2|TRBJ2-5|-|TRBV7-3
CASSLTSSGAETQYF
TGTGCCAGCAGCTTAACCTCTAGCGGGGCGGAGACCCAGTACTTC
>TRBD2|TRBJ2-5|once|TRBV5-4
CASSFGGGAEETQYF
TGTGCCAGCAGCTTTGGCGGGGGGGCTGAAGAGACCCAGTACTTC
>TRBD2|TRBJ2-7|-|TRBV6-5
CASSYGLAGNYEQYF
TGTGCCAGCAGTTACGGGCTAGCGGGGAACTACGAGCAGTACTTC
>-|TRBJ1-5|-|TRBV10-3
CATGFRGGNQPQHF
TGTGCCACCGGATTTCGGGGAGGGAATCAGCCCCAGCATTTT
>-|TRBJ2-5|-|TRBV28
CASRASLRSETQYF
TGTGCCAGCAGGGCTAGTCTCAGATCGGAGACCCAGTACTTC
>TRBD1|TRBJ1-6|-|TRBV10-3
CATGTGGVSSPLHF
TGTGCCACGGGGACAGGGGGCGTTTCTTCACCCCTCCACTTT
>-|TRBJ1-3|many|TRBV5-1
CASSLGGNTIYF
TGCGCCAGCAGCTTGGGTGGAAACACCATATATTTT
>-|TRBJ2-1|-|TRBV5-6
CASSFYNEQFF
TGTGCCAGCAGCTTCTACAATGAGCAGTTCTTC
>-|TRBJ1-1|few|TRBV29-1
CSVEVQGGTEAFF
TGCAGCGTTGAGGTTCAGGGAGGCACTGAAGCTTTCTTT
>-|TRBJ1-6|-|TRBV18
CASSPRVAGWDSPLHF
TGTGCCAGCTCACCAAGGGTGGCAGGGTGGGATTCACCCCTCCACTTT
>TRBD2|TRBJ2-2|-|TRBV7-2
CASSPSGGTANTGELFF
TGTGCCAGCAGCCCATCCGGGGGGACTGCGAACACCGGGGAGCTGTTTTTT
>-|TRBJ2-1|-|TRBV7-3
CASSIGPNNEQFF
TGTGCCAGCAGCATAGGACCTAACAATGAGCAGTTCTTC
>-|TRBJ2-7|few|TRBV4-3
CASSPSSLGGGSYEQYF
TGCGCCAGCAGCCCTTCTTCTTTGGGAGGAGGATCCTACGAGCAGTACTTC
>TRBD2|TRBJ2-1|-|TRBV11-2
CASSPRTSGGAIYNEQFF
TGTGCCAGCAGCCCCAGGACTAGCGGGGGGGCCATTTACAATGAGCAGTTCTTC
>-|TRBJ1-2|few|TRBV4-2
CASSGTGTRTPGYGYTF
TGTGCCAGCAGCGGCACCGGGACACGCACCCCGGGCTATGGCTACACCTTC
>TRBD1|TRBJ1-6|few|TRBV4-3
CASSQTSQGGNSPLHF
TGCGCCAGCAGCCAGACTTCTCAGGGGGGGAATTCACCCCTCCACTTT
>TRBD1|TRBJ2-6|few|TRBV28
CAIRGTGAGANVLTF
TGTGCCATTCGGGGGACAGGGGCTGGGGCCAACGTCCTGACTTTC
>TRBD2|TRBJ2-1|-|TRBV19
CASTRDWRGGYNEQFF
TGTGCCAGTACCAGAGACTGGCGGGGGGGATACAATGAGCAGTTCTTC
>TRBD2|TRBJ2-3|-|TRBV29-1
CSVGGTSGGTDTQYF
TGCAGCGTTGGGGGGACTAGCGGGGGGACAGATACGCAGTATTTT
>-|TRBJ1-3|-|TRBV7-2
CASSLAIIGFGNTIYF
TGTGCCAGCAGCTTAGCCATTATCGGGTTTGGAAACACCATATATTTT
>-|TRBJ2-1|-|TRBV29-1
CSVRRETRVRNEQFF
TGCAGCGTACGAAGAGAGACTAGGGTTCGCAATGAGCAGTTCTTC
>TRBD1|TRBJ1-1|many|TRBV28
CASSAWTGNTEAFF
TGTGCCAGCAGTGCCTGGACAGGAAACACTGAAGCTTTCTTT
>-|TRBJ1-5|-|TRBV2
CASSPSTENQPQHF
TGTGCCAGCAGTCCTTCGACAGAAAATCAGCCCCAGCATTTT
>-|TRBJ2-7|-|TRBV14
CASSRGPRYEQYF
TGTGCCAGCAGCCGAGGACCCAGATACGAGCAGTACTTC
>TRBD2|TRBJ2-1|medium-sized|TRBV5-1
CASSSRTSGGAGLTYNEQFF
TGCGCCAGCAGCTCGAGGACTAGCGGGGGGGCCGGTCTTACCTACAATGAGCAGTTCTTC
>-|TRBJ2-7|few|TRBV5-1
CASSRRYDPSPIYEQYF
TGCGCCAGCAGCCGACGGTACGACCCCTCCCCGATCTACGAGCAGTACTTC
>TRBD2|TRBJ2-3|once|TRBV9
CASSASLAGRTDTQYF
TGTGCCAGCAGCGCCTCACTAGCGGGTAGGACAGATACGCAGTATTTT
>TRBD1|TRBJ2-1|-|TRBV7-7
CASSLGGQVNNEQFF
TGTGCTAGCAGCTTAGGGGGACAGGTCAACAATGAGCAGTTCTTC
>TRBD1|TRBJ2-3|-|TRBV11-3
CASSPRTGGLVDTQYF
TGTGCCAGCAGCCCCCGGACAGGGGGCCTGGTCGATACGCAGTATTTT
>-|TRBJ2-7|medium-sized|TRBV19
CASGQTSYEQYF
TGTGCCTCTGGACAGACCTCCTACGAGCAGTACTTC
>TRBD1|TRBJ2-1|-|TRBV6-6
CASSYGQGGHNEQFF
TGTGCCAGCAGTTACGGACAGGGAGGCCACAATGAGCAGTTCTTC
>-|TRBJ2-7|few|TRBV30
CAWMPNGAYEQYF
TGTGCCTGGATGCCCAACGGGGCCTACGAGCAGTACTTC
>-|TRBJ1-2|few|TRBV7-2
CASSVLNGYTF
TGTGCCAGCAGCGTCTTGAATGGCTACACCTTC
>-|TRBJ1-3|medium-sized|TRBV11-2
CASSPLGEPGNTIYF
TGTGCCAGCAGCCCTTTGGGGGAGCCTGGAAACACCATATATTTT
>TRBD2|TRBJ2-7|-|TRBV19
CASSLNRLAAGNEQYF
TGTGCCAGTAGTCTCAATCGACTAGCAGCTGGGAACGAGCAGTACTTC
>-|TRBJ2-5|-|TRBV4-3
CASSQGIGGAQYF
TGCGCCAGCAGCCAAGGTATCGGTGGGGCCCAGTACTTC